The 8 T cell receptor beta chains below come from one sample, sequenced in a study of post-analysis software for immune sequencing data. Points from the study as a whole: Patients had higher frequencies than controls of about five TRBV segments, including TRBV5-6, TRBV5-1 and TRBV20-1.

Their antigen targets remain unknown. Built from TCR beta cDNA, the libraries had unique molecular identifiers in them. One entry per CDR3 protein results from TCRdb running MiXCR on the PCR reads. The table includes just over 250,000 distinct CDR3 sequences, about 40% detected once. The sample was blood. Receptors were obtained from a girl aged 5-17 years with multiple sclerosis.

J is TRBJ2-7 and V is TRBV15; D is uncertain. The CDR3 has 12 amino acids. CDR1 LNHNV and CDR2 YYDKDF come from the germline V gene (reference sequence). V was trimmed by 0 bases and J by 2 bases, leaving 2 bases between them. The CDR3 DNA reads as TGTGCCACCAGCAGAGACCCCTACGAGCAGTACTTC. Residues: CATSRDPYEQYF.

The table lists this clonotype with many counts. The chain combines TRBV4-2 with TRBJ1-4, with a tentative D call TRBD1 (6 bases). This CDR3 is built from 14 residues. Deletions cut 4 bases from V and 8 bases from J, with 14 bases between. Germline CDR1 LGHNA, CDR2 YNFKEQ. The CDR3 here is CASSPQGLWEKLFF. In DNA, the CDR3 is TGTGCCAGCAGCCCCCAGGGGCTTTGGGAAAAACTGTTTTTT.

This clonotype turned up a few times. The chain is built from TRBV6-1 and TRBJ2-6; D gene ambiguous. Germline V CDR1 and CDR2: MNHNS, SASEGT. The ends were cut back, 1 base at V and 2 bases at J, with 6 bases in the middle. The CDR3 runs 15 residues. The CDR3 spells CASSEGAAGANVLTF. As DNA, the CDR3 is TGTGCCAGCAGTGAAGGGGCAGCTGGGGCCAACGTCCTGACTTTC.

This chain connects TRBV6-5 to TRBJ1-2; D is perhaps TRBD1 (6 bases). This CDR3 has 14 residues. Germline V gene lookup returns CDR1 MNHEY and CDR2 SVGAGI. V gave up 7 bases and J gave up 9 bases, with 21 bases separating them. For the CDR3, the DNA is TGTGCCAGCACCCCGACAGGCCCCTATGTTAGCTACACCTTC. Amino acids: CASTPTGPYVSYTF.

This rearrangement joins TRBV6-5 to TRBJ2-4, with D possibly being TRBD2 (5 bases). The last part of the DNA fits TRBJ2-7 better; the J call may be wrong. There are 14 residues in the CDR3. Germline V lookup: CDR1 MNHEY, CDR2 SVGAGI. The CDR3 loop is CASRSSQEAYEQYF. Written as DNA, the CDR3 is TGTGCCAGCAGATCATCCCAGGAGGCTTACGAGCAGTACTTC.

The chain combines TRBV24-1 with TRBJ1-5, with 10 bases lining up with TRBD1. CDR3 size: 15 residues. CDR1 KGHDR and CDR2 SFDVKD come from the germline V gene. V lost 3 bases and J lost 7; bases outside the gene matches: 5. The CDR3 here is CATSDGTGVTQPQHF. As DNA, the CDR3 is TGTGCCACCAGTGATGGGACAGGGGTAACGCAGCCCCAGCATTTT.

V is TRBV20-1 and J is TRBJ2-4, with D possibly matching TRBD1 (5 bases). Near its end, the DNA agrees better with TRBJ2-7, so the J call may be wrong. Germline lookup yields CDR1 DFQATT and CDR2 SNEGSKA (reference sequence). This CDR3 contains 15 residues. The CDR3 protein is CSARDIGASTYEQYF. The CDR3 coding sequence is TGCAGTGCTAGAGATATAGGGGCATCCACCTACGAGCAGTACTTC.

The table lists this clonotype with a few counts. A much bigger clone sits one base away, suggesting this may be a read error. The J gene is TRBJ2-7, the V gene TRBV7-9; 7 bases match TRBD2. Germline CDR1 is SEHNR and CDR2 is FQNEAQ (reference sequence). The CDR3 has 14 residues. V shed 4 bases, J shed 7 bases, and the junction held 10 bases outside the gene matches. CDR3 nucleotide sequence: TGTGCCAGCAGCTCCAGTTGGAGCGGGGATGAGCAGTACTTC. Amino acids: CASSSSWSGDEQYF.